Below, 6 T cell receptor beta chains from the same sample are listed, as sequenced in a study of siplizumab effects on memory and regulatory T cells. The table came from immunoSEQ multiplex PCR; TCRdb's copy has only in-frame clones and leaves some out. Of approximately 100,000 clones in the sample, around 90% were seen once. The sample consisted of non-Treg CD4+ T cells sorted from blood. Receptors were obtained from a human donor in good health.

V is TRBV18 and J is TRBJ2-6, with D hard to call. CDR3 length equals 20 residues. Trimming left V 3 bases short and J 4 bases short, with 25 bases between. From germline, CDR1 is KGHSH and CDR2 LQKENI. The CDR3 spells CASSPERTKSDPSGANVLTF. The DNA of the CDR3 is TGTGCCAGCTCACCGGAACGGACCAAGTCGGACCCATCCGGGGCCAACGTCCTGACTTTC. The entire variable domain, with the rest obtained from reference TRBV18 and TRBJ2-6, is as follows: NAGVMQNPRHLVRRRGQEARLRCSPMKGHSHVYWYRQLPEEGLKFMVYLQKENIIDESGMPKERFSAEFPKEGPSILRIQQVVRGDSAAYFCASSPERTKSDPSGANVLTFGAGSRLTVL.

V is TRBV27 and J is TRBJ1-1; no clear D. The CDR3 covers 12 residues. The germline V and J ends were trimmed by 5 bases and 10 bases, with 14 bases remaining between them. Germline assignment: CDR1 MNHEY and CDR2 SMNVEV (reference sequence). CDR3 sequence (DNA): TGTGCCAGCAGTGTAACGGGCCGTCGAGCTTTCTTT. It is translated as CASSVTGRRAFF.

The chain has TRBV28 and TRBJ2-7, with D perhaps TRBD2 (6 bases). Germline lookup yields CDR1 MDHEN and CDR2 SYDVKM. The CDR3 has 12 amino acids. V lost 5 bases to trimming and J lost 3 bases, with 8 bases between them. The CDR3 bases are TGTGCCAGCAGTGCGCGGGACTACGAGCAGTACTTC. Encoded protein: CASSARDYEQYF.

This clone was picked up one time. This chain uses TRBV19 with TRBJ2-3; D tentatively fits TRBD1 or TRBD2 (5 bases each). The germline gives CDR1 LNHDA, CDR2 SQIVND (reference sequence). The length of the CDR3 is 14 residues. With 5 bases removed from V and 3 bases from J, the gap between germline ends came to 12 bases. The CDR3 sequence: CASSVGPSTDTQYF. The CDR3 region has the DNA TGTGCCAGTAGTGTGGGACCCTCTACAGATACGCAGTATTTT.

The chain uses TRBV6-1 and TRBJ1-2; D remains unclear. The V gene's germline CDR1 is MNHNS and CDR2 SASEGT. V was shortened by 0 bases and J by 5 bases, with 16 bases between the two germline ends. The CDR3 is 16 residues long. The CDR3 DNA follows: TGTGCCAGCAGTGAAGCGGGGTTCGGCGGGGTATATGGCTACACCTTC. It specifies CASSEAGFGGVYGYTF.

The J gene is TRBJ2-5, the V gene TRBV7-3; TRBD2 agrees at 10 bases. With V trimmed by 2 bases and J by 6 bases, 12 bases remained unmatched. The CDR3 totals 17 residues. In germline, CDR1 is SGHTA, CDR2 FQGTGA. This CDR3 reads CASSLAQGDTSGKTQYF. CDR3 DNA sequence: TGTGCCAGCAGCTTAGCGCAGGGGGATACTAGCGGGAAGACCCAGTACTTC.